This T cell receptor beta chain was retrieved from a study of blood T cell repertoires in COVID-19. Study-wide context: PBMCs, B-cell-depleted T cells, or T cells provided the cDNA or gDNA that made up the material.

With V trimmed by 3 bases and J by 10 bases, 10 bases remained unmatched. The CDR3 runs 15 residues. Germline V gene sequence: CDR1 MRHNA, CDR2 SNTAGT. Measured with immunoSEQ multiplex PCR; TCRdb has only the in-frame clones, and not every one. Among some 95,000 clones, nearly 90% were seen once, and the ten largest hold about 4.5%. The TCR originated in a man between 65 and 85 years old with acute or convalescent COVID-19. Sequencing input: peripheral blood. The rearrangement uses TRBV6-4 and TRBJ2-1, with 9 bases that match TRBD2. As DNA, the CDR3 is TGTGCCAGCAGTGAGAGTGGCGGGGGGGCCCGAGAGCAGTTCTTC. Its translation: CASSESGGGAREQFF.